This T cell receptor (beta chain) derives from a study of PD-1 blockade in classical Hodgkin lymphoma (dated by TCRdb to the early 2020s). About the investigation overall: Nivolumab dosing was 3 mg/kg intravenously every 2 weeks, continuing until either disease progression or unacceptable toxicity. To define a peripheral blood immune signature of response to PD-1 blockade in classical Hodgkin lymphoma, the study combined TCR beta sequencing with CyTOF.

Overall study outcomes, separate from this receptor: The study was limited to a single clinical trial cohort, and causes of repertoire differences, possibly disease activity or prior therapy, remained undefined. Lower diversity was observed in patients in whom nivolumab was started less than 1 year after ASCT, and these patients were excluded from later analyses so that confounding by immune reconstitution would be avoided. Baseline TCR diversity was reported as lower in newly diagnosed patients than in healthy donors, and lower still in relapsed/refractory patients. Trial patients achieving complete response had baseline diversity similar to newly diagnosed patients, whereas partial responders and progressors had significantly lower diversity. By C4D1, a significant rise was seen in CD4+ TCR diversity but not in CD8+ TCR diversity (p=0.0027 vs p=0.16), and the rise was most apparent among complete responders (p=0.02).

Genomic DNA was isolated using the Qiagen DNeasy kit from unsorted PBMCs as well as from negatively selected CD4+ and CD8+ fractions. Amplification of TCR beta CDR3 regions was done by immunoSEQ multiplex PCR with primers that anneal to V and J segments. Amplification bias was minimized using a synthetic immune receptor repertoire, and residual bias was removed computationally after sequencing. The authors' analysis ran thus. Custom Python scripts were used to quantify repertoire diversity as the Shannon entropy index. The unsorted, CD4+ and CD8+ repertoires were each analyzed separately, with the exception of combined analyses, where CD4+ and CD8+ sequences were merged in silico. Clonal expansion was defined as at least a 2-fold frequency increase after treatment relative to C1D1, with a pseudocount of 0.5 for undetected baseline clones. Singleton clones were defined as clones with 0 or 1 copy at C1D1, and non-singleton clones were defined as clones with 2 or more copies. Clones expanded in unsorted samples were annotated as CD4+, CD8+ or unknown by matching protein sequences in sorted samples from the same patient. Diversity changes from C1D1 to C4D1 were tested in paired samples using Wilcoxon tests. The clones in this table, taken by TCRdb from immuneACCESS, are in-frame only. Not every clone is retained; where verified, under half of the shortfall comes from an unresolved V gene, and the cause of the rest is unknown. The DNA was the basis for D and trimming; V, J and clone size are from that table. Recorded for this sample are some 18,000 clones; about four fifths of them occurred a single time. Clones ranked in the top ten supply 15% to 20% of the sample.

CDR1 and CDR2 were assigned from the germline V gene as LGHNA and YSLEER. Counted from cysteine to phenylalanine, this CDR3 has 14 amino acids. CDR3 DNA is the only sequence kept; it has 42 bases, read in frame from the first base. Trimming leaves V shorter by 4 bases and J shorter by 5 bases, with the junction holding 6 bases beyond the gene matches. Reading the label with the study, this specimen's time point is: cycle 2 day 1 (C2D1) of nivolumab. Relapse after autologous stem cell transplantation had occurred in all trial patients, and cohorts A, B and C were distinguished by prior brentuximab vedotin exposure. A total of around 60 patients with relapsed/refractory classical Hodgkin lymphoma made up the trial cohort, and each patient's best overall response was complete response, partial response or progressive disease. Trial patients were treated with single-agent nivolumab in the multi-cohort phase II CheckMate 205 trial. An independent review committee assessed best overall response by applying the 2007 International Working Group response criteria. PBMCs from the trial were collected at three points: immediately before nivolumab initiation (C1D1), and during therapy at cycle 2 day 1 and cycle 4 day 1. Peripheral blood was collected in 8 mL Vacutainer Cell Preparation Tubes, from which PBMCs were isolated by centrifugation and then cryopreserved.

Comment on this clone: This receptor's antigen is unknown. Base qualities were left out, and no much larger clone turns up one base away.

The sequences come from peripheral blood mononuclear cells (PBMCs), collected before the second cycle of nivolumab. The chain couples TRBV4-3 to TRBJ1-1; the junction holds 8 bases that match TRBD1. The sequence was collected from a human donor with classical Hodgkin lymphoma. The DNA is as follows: TGCGCCAGCAGCCGCAAGCAGGGGGCTACTGAAGCTTTCTTT. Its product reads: CASSRKQGATEAFF.